This passage covers 21 T cell receptor beta chains from one sample sequenced in a study of tumor and adjacent non-tumor tissue in lung cancer. TCRbeta libraries were built with three rounds of nested PCR, modified from ARM-PCR. TCRdb reprocessed the multiplex PCR reads with MiXCR, giving one entry per CDR3 protein. This sample has some 100,000 distinct CDR3 sequences, with about 75% found just once. RNA was extracted from bulk tissue without any cell sorting. Sample: lung tumor tissue. All receptors derive from a woman aged 55-70 years with non-small cell lung cancer.

Concerning this clonotype: Germline is not matched at one junction end, which may reflect a read error. The chain joins TRBV12-3 or TRBV12-4 to TRBJ2-7; the D is unclear. The CDR3 totals 13 residues. The CDR3 loop reads CVSSLSELYEQYF. CDR3 DNA sequence: TGTGTCAGCAGTTTATCAGAGCTCTACGAGCAGTACTTC.

This clonotype was found a few times. The chain joins TRBV7-8 to TRBJ1-1, with D unresolved. The CDR3 sequence is 13 residues long. V lost 6 bases and J lost 8, with 16 bases in between. The germline CDR1 and CDR2 sequences are SGHVS and FQNEAQ. For the CDR3, the DNA is TGTGCCAGCAGTTGGGTTGGCAGCCACGAAGCTTTCTTT. It specifies CASSWVGSHEAFF. Variable domain in full (rest from reference TRBV7-8 and TRBJ1-1): GAGVSQSPRYKVAKRGQDVALRCDPISGHVSLFWYQQALGQGPEFLTYFQNEAQLDKSGLPSDRFFAERPEGSVSTLKIQRTQQEDSAVYLCASSWVGSHEAFFGQGTRLTVV.

The chain links TRBV5-4 to TRBJ2-3, with a weak D call TRBD1 (5 bases). CDR1 is SGHNT and CDR2 is YYREEE in the germline V gene (reference sequence). The CDR3 loop spans 17 amino acids. The V end lost 3 bases, the J end lost 2 bases, and 19 bases lay between the germline ends. CDR3 residues: CASSSTQDRGITDTQYF. The CDR3 DNA reads as TGTGCCAGCAGCTCGACCCAGGATAGGGGAATCACAGATACGCAGTATTTT.

About this clonotype itself: A much larger clonotype is one base distant, so this may be a read error. The V gene is TRBV4-1, the J gene TRBJ1-5, with TRBD1 matching over 7 bases. From germline, CDR1 is MGHRA and CDR2 YSYEKL. The CDR3 has 15 amino acids. The CDR3 spells CSSSRTGTDNQPQHF. The CDR3 bases are TGCTCCAGCAGCCGAACCGGGACAGATAATCAGCCCCAGCATTTT.

This clonotype was seen only a few times. This may stem from a read error, because a much larger clone lies one nucleotide away. The V and J genes are TRBV20-1 and TRBJ2-1; D is unclear. This CDR3 contains 12 residues. Germline values: CDR1 DFQATT, CDR2 SNEGSKA (reference sequence). V shed 3 bases and J shed 12 bases, with 15 bases lying between them. CDR3: CSARHLVGVQFF. Here the CDR3 DNA reads TGCAGTGCTAGGCATTTGGTGGGCGTGCAGTTCTTC.

This clonotype showed up just a few times. This may be a read error: a much more frequent sequence differs by one nucleotide. The genes are TRBV12-3 or TRBV12-4 and TRBJ2-4; D is possibly TRBD2 (5 bases). V lost 3 bases and J lost 6, with 9 bases in between. This CDR3 is built from 13 residues. CDR3 nucleotides: TGTGCCAGCAGTTTTGAGGCGGGAAACATTCAGTACTTC. It encodes CASSFEAGNIQYF.

Comment on this clonotype: One end of the junction is discordant with germline, which a read error may explain. This chain uses TRBV7-3 with TRBJ2-7; 7 nucleotides line up with TRBD1. Looked up from germline, CDR1 is SGHTA and CDR2 is FQGTGA. The CDR3 runs 15 residues. The CDR3 is CVSSPNRDSPYEQYF. The CDR3 DNA follows: TGTGTCAGCAGCCCTAACCGGGACAGCCCTTACGAGCAGTACTTC.

On this clonotype itself: One base away lies a much larger clone, so this may be a sequencing read error. The V gene is TRBV6-6, the J gene TRBJ2-5; 11 positions agree with TRBD1. The ends lost 6 bases at V and 7 bases at J; junction bases unmatched: 7. CDR3 size: 14 residues. Germline V gives CDR1 MNHNY, CDR2 SVGAGI (reference sequence). CDR3: CASSGQGARVTQYF. The CDR3 DNA reads TGTGCCAGCAGCGGACAGGGGGCTAGGGTGACCCAGTACTTC.

V usage is TRBV6-1 and J usage is TRBJ1-1, with a tentative D call TRBD1 (5 bases). CDR3 length: 14 amino acids. Per germline, CDR1 MNHNS and CDR2 SASEGT. The CDR3 DNA is TGTGACACCAGCTACGACAGCCCGAACACTGAAGCTTTCTTT. Protein sequence: CDTSYDSPNTEAFF.

With regard to this clonotype: This clone may be a read error of a much larger clone one base away. The CDR3 sequence: CASSQTETGNTQYF. Written as DNA, the CDR3 is TGTGCCAGCAGCCAAACAGAGACAGGGAATACGCAGTATTTT. J is TRBJ2-3 and V is TRBV14; 7 bases align to TRBD1. The CDR3 totals 14 residues. V lost 2 bases, J lost 7 bases, and 6 bases stayed unmatched. From germline, CDR1 is SGHDN and CDR2 FVKESK.

About this clonotype: A read error may account for a junction end that differs from germline. This rearrangement joins TRBV11-3 to TRBJ2-1; 11 nucleotides line up with TRBD2. This CDR3 contains 17 residues. Germline loops: CDR1 SGHNT, CDR2 YENEEA. The CDR3, as DNA: TGTGTCAGCAGCTTAGAGTTGACTAGCGGGAACCACAATGGACAGTTCTTC. This sequence encodes CVSSLELTSGNHNGQFF.

A word on this clonotype: A much more abundant neighbour one base away suggests this may be a read error. The V and J genes are TRBV14 and TRBJ2-7, with D hard to call. This CDR3 has 14 amino acids. The germline gives CDR1 SGHDN, CDR2 FVKESK. CDR3 in amino acids: CASTPSRTSAPGHF. Here the CDR3 DNA reads TGTGCCAGCACCCCCTCACGGACCTCGGCACCCGGGCACTTC.

Of note for this clonotype: No conserved phenylalanine or tryptophan ends this CDR3, so it is likely a read error. The chain employs TRBV13 and TRBJ2-1, with TRBD2 matching 10 bases. Per the germline V gene, CDR1 is PRHDT and CDR2 is FYEKMQ (reference sequence). This CDR3 is 18 amino acids long. The CDR3 region has the DNA TGTGCCAGCAGCTTAGAAGCGGGAGGGCCCACTAACTACTATGAGCAGTTCTCC. Amino acid sequence: CASSLEAGGPTNYYEQFS.

The table lists this clonotype with many counts. CDR3 amino acids: CASSLEAGGRYGYTF. The CDR3 nucleotides are TGTGCCAGCAGCTTAGAGGCCGGAGGGCGGTATGGCTACACCTTC. The gene calls are TRBV11-2 and TRBJ1-2; D ambiguous. Trimming cost V 0 bases and J 5 bases, with 13 bases left between them. The CDR3 extends over 15 amino acids. Germline CDR1 and CDR2: SGHAT and FQNNGV.

In DNA form, the CDR3 reads TGTGCCAGCAGCTCGCAGGGTCCCACTGAAGCTTTCTTT. Its protein is CASSSQGPTEAFF. The chain uses TRBV5-5 and TRBJ1-1; D may be TRBD1 (5 bases). Germline-derived CDR1 and CDR2 are SGHKS and YYEKEE (reference sequence). CDR3 length: 13 amino acids. V gave up 3 bases and J gave up 4 bases, with 10 bases separating them.

With respect to this clonotype: No conserved phenylalanine or tryptophan is present at the end of the CDR3, so a read error is the likely explanation. The genes are TRBV20-1 and TRBJ2-1, with TRBD1 matching 8 bases. The CDR3 runs to 15 residues. Germline V lookup: CDR1 DFQATT, CDR2 SNEGSKA (reference sequence). J gave up 6 bases and V 1 base, and 8 bases lay outside the gene matches. CDR3 sequence: CSARAQGAPRNEQFC. The CDR3 bases are TGCAGTGCTAGAGCTCAGGGGGCACCCCGCAATGAGCAGTTCTGC.

Many counts were recorded for this clonotype. The chain employs TRBV20-1 and TRBJ2-3, with 7 positions matching TRBD2. Germline V gene data show CDR1 as DFQATT and CDR2 as SNEGSKA (reference sequence). The CDR3 spans 14 residues. The junction had 11 bases not matched to a gene; V was cut back by 5 bases and J by 6 bases. The CDR3 loop reads CSAVLGGSRDTQYF. The CDR3 DNA follows: TGCAGTGCTGTCTTGGGCGGGAGCCGGGATACGCAGTATTTT.

J is TRBJ2-7 and V is TRBV11-2; TRBD1 agrees at 10 bases. Germline V gene sequence: CDR1 SGHAT, CDR2 FQNNGV. The CDR3 has 15 residues. In DNA form, the CDR3 reads TGTGTAAGCAGTTCGGGGACAGGGGCCTTTCACGAGCAGTACTTC. Translation: CVSSSGTGAFHEQYF.

Concerning this clonotype: Sequence at one end of the junction differs from germline and may be a read error. The chain uses TRBV4-3 and TRBJ2-6; possibly TRBD2 for D (5 bases). The CDR3 length is 18 residues. The germline V gene encodes CDR1 LGHNA and CDR2 YSLEER. The DNA for the CDR3 is TGTGGCAGCAGCCTTCGAGGGCCACAGCTGGGAGGGGCCAACGTCCTGACTTTC. Its protein is CGSSLRGPQLGGANVLTF.

CDR3: CASSPQGGRETQYF. DNA of the CDR3: TGTGCCAGTAGTCCACAGGGTGGTCGAGAGACCCAGTACTTC. The chain uses TRBV11-2 and TRBJ2-5; D is possibly TRBD1 (6 bases). This CDR3 comprises 14 residues. Germline values: CDR1 SGHAT, CDR2 FQNNGV. Trimming took 9 bases from V and 4 from J, leaving 18 bases between them.

Only one count was recorded for this clonotype. The chain employs TRBV11-2 and TRBJ1-4, with D possibly being TRBD1 (5 bases). Between the trimmed V and J ends, which lost 0 bases and 12 bases, there was a span of 20 bases. The CDR3 covers 16 residues. Germline V gives CDR1 SGHAT, CDR2 FQNNGV. This chain's CDR3 is CASSLEHWGVKGELFF. CDR3 in DNA: TGTGCCAGCAGCTTAGAACATTGGGGGGTCAAAGGGGAACTGTTTTTT.